This entry lists 13 T cell receptor beta chains sequenced from one sample in a study of blood T cells in healthy people across ages. Using a J-beta primer mix together with a sample-barcoded 5' primer, a second PCR was run for roughly 6 to 12 cycles. In TCRdb, the 5' RACE reads were re-called with MiXCR into one record per CDR3 protein. The sample records around 780,000 distinct CDR3 sequences, around 25% being singletons. A further study also used this sample, focusing on T cells of mothers and their children.

The specimen was blood. The receptors were gathered from a boy aged 5-17 years in good health.

The chain is built from TRBV5-1 and TRBJ1-1, with D perhaps TRBD1 (6 bases). Germline V gene data show CDR1 as SGHRS and CDR2 as YFSETQ. The length of the CDR3 is 14 residues. Trimming removed 0 bases from V and 6 bases from J, with 12 bases in between. CDR3 sequence (DNA): TGCGCCAGCAGCTTGGCCGGGGGGGCTGCTGAAGCTTTCTTT. This codes for CASSLAGGAAEAFF. Full variable domain (outside the CDR3, taken from reference TRBV5-1 and TRBJ1-1): KAGVTQTPRYLIKTRGQQVTLSCSPISGHRSVSWYQQTPGQGLQFLFEYFSETQRNKGNFPGRFSGRQFSNSRSEMNVSTLELGDSALYLCASSLAGGAAEAFFGQGTRLTVV.

The chain has TRBV6-1 and TRBJ2-1, with 7 bases identical to TRBD2. The V gene end was trimmed by 0 bases and the J gene end by 2 bases; junction bases not matched to a gene: 10. This CDR3 region has 18 residues. Germline V gives CDR1 MNHNS, CDR2 SASEGT. CDR3 in amino acids: CASSEAGGSSGTYNEQFF. CDR3 coding DNA: TGTGCCAGCAGTGAAGCAGGTGGGTCTAGCGGAACCTACAATGAGCAGTTCTTC.

The sample holds one count of this clonotype. The chain has TRBV10-3 and TRBJ2-1; 10 nucleotides agree with TRBD1. The J call is uncertain, as TRBJ2-5 better fits the DNA end. The germline V gene has CDR1 ENHRY and CDR2 SYGVKD. The CDR3 is made up of 15 amino acids. CDR3 protein: CAISLTGTGEETQYF. As DNA, the CDR3 is TGTGCCATCAGCCTGACCGGGACAGGGGAAGAGACCCAGTACTTC.

In this sample, this clonotype turned up a few times. The V and J genes are TRBV6-6 and TRBJ2-7; 9 bases are a match to TRBD2. Germline V CDR1 and CDR2: MNHNY, SVGAGI (reference sequence). The CDR3 covers 16 residues. With V trimmed by 5 bases and J by 4 bases, 12 bases remained unmatched. The CDR3 sequence: CASSPPSAGGGYEQYF. CDR3 DNA: TGTGCCAGCAGTCCGCCCTCAGCGGGGGGTGGTTACGAGCAGTACTTC.

This clonotype was counted a few times. The chain has TRBV27 and TRBJ2-7, with TRBD2 matching 7 bases. The CDR3 consists of 15 residues. Germline assignment: CDR1 MNHEY and CDR2 SMNVEV (reference sequence). Trimming cost V 8 bases and J 4 bases; bases outside gene matches: 14. In nucleotides, the CDR3 is TGTGCCAGCGTGGGAGTAAGCGGGGTACTTTACGAGCAGTACTTC. Translated: CASVGVSGVLYEQYF.

This chain uses TRBV4-2 with TRBJ1-3; tentatively, D is TRBD1 (5 bases). CDR1 LGHNA and CDR2 YNFKEQ come from the germline V gene. The CDR3 contains 16 residues. V lost 0 bases to trimming and J lost 0 bases, with 9 bases between them. The CDR3 loop reads CASSQEGLSSGNTIYF. In DNA, the CDR3 is TGTGCCAGCAGCCAAGAGGGACTGAGCTCTGGAAACACCATATATTTT.

The chain recombines TRBV3-1 with TRBJ2-5; a possible D gene is TRBD2 (6 bases). Trimming took 4 bases from V and 2 from J, leaving 23 bases between them. Germline CDR1 reads LGHDT; CDR2 reads YNNKEL (reference sequence). The CDR3 is 18 amino acids. The CDR3 region has the DNA TGTGCCAGCAGCCTAGCCCATGGGGGAGGACCACAACAAGAGACCCAGTACTTC. The encoded protein is CASSLAHGGGPQQETQYF.

This clonotype occurred a few times. The CDR3 DNA reads as TGTGCCACCAGCCCTTTTCTAGAGACCCAGTACTTC. Residues: CATSPFLETQYF. This rearrangement joins TRBV15 to TRBJ2-5, with D hard to call. This CDR3 region has 12 residues. V dropped 5 bases and J dropped 4 bases, with 8 bases sitting between them. The germline V gene encodes CDR1 LNHNV and CDR2 YYDKDF (reference sequence). The whole variable domain, remainder taken from reference TRBV15 and TRBJ2-5, is DAMVIQNPRYQVTQFGKPVTLSCSQTLNHNVMYWYQQKSSQAPKLLFHYYDKDFNNEADTPDNFQSRRPNTSFCFLDIRSPGLGDTAMYLCATSPFLETQYFGPGTRLLVL.

This clonotype was counted a single time. CDR3 in DNA: TGTGCCAGCAGTTTGAGTATCGATAGGGGAGACGAAAAACTGTTTTTT. Translating gives CASSLSIDRGDEKLFF. This sequence joins TRBV12-3 or TRBV12-4 and TRBJ1-4; TRBD1 might be the D (5 bases). The CDR3 has 16 residues. Trimming removed 3 bases at V and 8 bases at J, with 19 bases between.

This clonotype occurred a few times. This chain joins TRBV9 and TRBJ2-7; 11 bases align to TRBD2. V gave up 3 bases and J gave up 2 bases; unmatched junction bases: 4. The CDR3 contains 15 residues. Germline-derived CDR1 and CDR2 are SGDLS and YYNGEE. CDR3 loop: CASSAGLAETYEQYF. In nucleotides, the CDR3 is TGTGCCAGCAGCGCGGGACTAGCGGAGACCTACGAGCAGTACTTC.

This clonotype has a handful of counts. The V call is TRBV13, the J call TRBJ2-7, with D perhaps TRBD2 (6 bases). This CDR3 is built from 15 residues. V lost 8 bases and J 2 bases, leaving 19 bases between the germline ends. Germline V gives CDR1 PRHDT, CDR2 FYEKMQ (reference sequence). For the CDR3, the DNA is TGTGCCAGCCGCTATACCCCAGCGGGTACCTACGAGCAGTACTTC. The encoded protein is CASRYTPAGTYEQYF.

This sequence joins TRBV28 and TRBJ1-2; 7 nucleotides line up with TRBD1. CDR3 size: 15 residues. V dropped 5 bases and J dropped 4; count of bases not matched to a gene: 10. Germline CDR1 MDHEN, CDR2 SYDVKM. The CDR3 DNA follows: TGTGCCAGCAGTCCAAACAGGGGTCACATCTATGGCTACACCTTC. Translating gives CASSPNRGHIYGYTF.

This clonotype was seen a handful of times. The chain employs TRBV15 and TRBJ2-7, with D possibly TRBD1 on 7 matching bases. The V end was cut by 0 bases, the J end by 12 bases, with 15 bases between. CDR1 LNHNV and CDR2 YYDKDF come from the germline V gene (reference sequence). The CDR3 sequence is 13 residues long. The CDR3 protein is CATSREGGTALYF. As DNA, the CDR3 is TGTGCCACCAGCAGAGAAGGCGGGACAGCATTGTACTTC.